Presented here are 22 T cell receptor beta chains from one specimen sequenced in a study of monozygotic twins with inflammatory bowel disease. TCRdb reanalyzed the 5' RACE reads, giving one entry per CDR3 protein sequence and no DNA. The sample table includes about 450,000 distinct CDR3 sequences. The sample was blood. The receptors were gathered from a human donor with ulcerative colitis or Crohn's disease, or a healthy co-twin of an affected twin (not recorded which).

V and J are TRBV7-9 and TRBJ1-2. Per the germline V gene, CDR1 is SEHNR and CDR2 is FQNEAQ (reference sequence). The CDR3 runs 14 residues. The CDR3 sequence: CASSSTERNYGYTF.

The chain couples TRBV6-1 to TRBJ2-1; TCRdb selects TRBD1, and the lack of DNA leaves this call unchecked. The length of the CDR3 is 15 residues. In germline, CDR1 is MNHNS, CDR2 SASEGT. The CDR3 spells CASSPGTLIYNEQFF.

The CDR3 spells CSASSLRGQETQYF. This sequence joins TRBV20-1 and TRBJ2-5; the D gene TCRdb calls, TRBD2, cannot be checked with no DNA. Germline-derived CDR1 and CDR2 are DFQATT and SNEGSKA (reference sequence). The CDR3 contains 14 residues.

The chain is built from TRBV10-3 and TRBJ2-1; the TRBD2 assignment by TCRdb is unverifiable without DNA. CDR1 ENHRY and CDR2 SYGVKD come from the germline V gene. The CDR3 runs to 17 residues. The CDR3 here is CAISGKPLAGGKYEQFF.

J is TRBJ2-1 and V is TRBV4-2; lacking DNA, the TRBD2 call made by TCRdb goes unchecked. The germline CDR1 and CDR2 sequences are LGHNA and YNFKEQ. This CDR3 spans 17 amino acids. This chain's CDR3 is CASSQDYASGSMNEQFF.

The rearrangement joins TRBV9 to TRBJ1-4; the TCRdb D gene call, TRBD1, has no DNA to confirm it. The germline CDR1 and CDR2 sequences are SGDLS and YYNGEE. This CDR3 contains 16 residues. This chain's CDR3 is CASTFGGDATNEKLFF.

The gene calls are TRBV19 and TRBJ1-1. The CDR3 loop spans 14 amino acids. Germline CDR1 and CDR2: LNHDA and SQIVND (reference sequence). The CDR3 reads CASSKRIMNTEAFF.

The chain couples TRBV29-1 to TRBJ1-5. CDR3 length: 13 amino acids. Per germline, CDR1 SQVTM and CDR2 ANQGSEA. CDR3 residues: CSVESSSNQPQHF.

The gene calls are TRBV3-1 and TRBJ2-1; with no DNA, the TCRdb D assignment of TRBD2 cannot be verified. The CDR3 has 12 residues. Germline CDR1 and CDR2: LGHDT and YNNKEL (reference sequence). The CDR3 sequence: CASSWRGGEQFF.

The V and J genes are TRBV6-5 and TRBJ1-1. Germline V CDR1 and CDR2: MNHEY, SVGAGI. This CDR3 is built from 13 residues. The CDR3: CASRYRVETEAFF.

The V and J genes are TRBV5-1 and TRBJ2-1; lacking DNA, the TRBD1 call made by TCRdb goes unchecked. CDR3 length: 16 amino acids. The germline V gene encodes CDR1 SGHRS and CDR2 YFSETQ. CDR3 residues: CASSSSGAGAASEQFF.

The V and J genes are TRBV3-1 and TRBJ1-2; TCRdb lists TRBD1, though no DNA is available to test this call. The length of the CDR3 is 12 residues. Germline-derived CDR1 and CDR2 are LGHDT and YNNKEL (reference sequence). This chain's CDR3 is CASSRGQEGYTF.

The chain uses TRBV5-1 and TRBJ1-4. The length of the CDR3 is 15 residues. Looked up from germline, CDR1 is SGHRS and CDR2 is YFSETQ. CDR3 protein: CASSLGGSTNEKLFF.

This rearrangement joins TRBV7-2 to TRBJ2-7; the TRBD1 assignment by TCRdb is unverifiable without DNA. The germline V gene has CDR1 SGHTA and CDR2 FQGNSA. The CDR3 loop spans 14 amino acids. CDR3 sequence: CASSSRTGANEQYF.

The rearrangement links TRBV20-1 to TRBJ1-4; TCRdb picks TRBD1, but there is no DNA to check that call. Germline V CDR1 and CDR2: DFQATT, SNEGSKA (reference sequence). The CDR3 loop spans 14 amino acids. CDR3 protein: CSATRGLTNEKLFF.

This chain connects TRBV18 to TRBJ1-5; the D call of TRBD1 rests on TCRdb alone, since no DNA is present to check it. Germline V gene lookup returns CDR1 KGHSH and CDR2 LQKENI. The CDR3 is 15 amino acids. This CDR3 is CASSPETGSNQPQHF.

The V call is TRBV5-1, the J call TRBJ2-5; TCRdb names TRBD1, which stays unverified in the absence of DNA. The CDR3 consists of 16 residues. Germline loops: CDR1 SGHRS, CDR2 YFSETQ. This CDR3 is CASSSGTGPVWETQYF.

This chain uses TRBV7-9 with TRBJ2-2. CDR3 size: 14 residues. CDR1 and CDR2 from the germline V gene are SEHNR and FQNEAQ (reference sequence). Here the CDR3 reads CASSLGHSPGELFF.

This rearrangement joins TRBV2 to TRBJ1-6; TCRdb picks TRBD1, but there is no DNA to check that call. Germline-derived CDR1 and CDR2 are SNHLY and FYNNEI. CDR3 size: 14 residues. The CDR3 sequence is CASSEGHLNSPLHF. Filled out from reference TRBV2 and TRBJ1-6, the complete variable domain reads EPEVTQTPSHQVTQMGQEVILRCVPISNHLYFYWYRQILGQKVEFLVSFYNNEISEKSEIFDDQFSVERPDGSNFTLKIRSTKLEDSAMYFCASSEGHLNSPLHFGNGTRLTVT.

The chain couples TRBV9 to TRBJ1-1; TCRdb returns TRBD1, unconfirmable since there is no DNA. The germline gives CDR1 SGDLS, CDR2 YYNGEE. CDR3 length: 16 amino acids. The chain's CDR3 is CASSVLDRALNTEAFF.

The chain couples TRBV6-2 or TRBV6-3 to TRBJ2-1; the TRBD2 assignment by TCRdb is unverifiable without DNA. There are 13 residues in the CDR3. CDR1 is MNHEY and CDR2 is SVGEGT in the germline V gene. CDR3 sequence: CASSTTLLAGGIF.

The chain couples TRBV4-3 to TRBJ1-5; the TCRdb D gene call, TRBD1, has no DNA to confirm it. Per germline, CDR1 LGHNA and CDR2 YSLEER. The length of the CDR3 is 15 residues. The CDR3 loop reads CASSQDRGDLQPQHF.